This T cell receptor beta chain was documented in a study of blood T cell repertoires in COVID-19. Study as a whole: T cells, B-cell-depleted T cells, or PBMCs provided the cDNA or gDNA that served as material.

This CDR3 contains 15 residues. The trim removed 3 bases at V and 2 bases at J, leaving 7 bases unmatched. Germline CDR1 reads SGHRS; CDR2 reads YFSETQ. This clone has just a few counts. Original methodology: Reference gene primer amplification yielded estimated nucleated cell counts. Sequencing was performed with immunoSEQ multiplex PCR; in TCRdb, only in-frame clones are kept and a portion is missing. V and J calls and clone size are as listed in that table; D and trimming were resolved from the DNA. The sample includes around 68,000 clones, 85% seen only once; the top ten take roughly 2.9%. The chain joins TRBV5-1 to TRBJ2-5, with 7 bases aligning to TRBD1. This sequence originates from a man aged 80 or over with acute or convalescent COVID-19. The sample taken for sequencing was peripheral blood. The CDR3 DNA reads TGCGCCAGCAGCTCCGGACAGGACTGGCAAGAGACCCAGTACTTC. This gives the protein CASSSGQDWQETQYF.